This TCR beta chain was captured in a study of post-analysis software for immune sequencing data. Findings of the study overall: Relative to controls, patients with multiple sclerosis showed significantly lower normalized Chao1 diversity. In patients, TRBV5-6, TRBV5-1 and TRBV20-1 belonged to four or five TRBV segments found more frequently than in controls.

Tagging with unique molecular identifiers was a feature of the TCR beta cDNA libraries. Each batch of 1 to 10 million T cells produced 490,000 or so cDNA molecules. TCRdb analysed the PCR reads with MiXCR anew, one entry per CDR3 protein. The sample shows approximately 400,000 distinct CDR3 sequences, approximately 38% of them seen only once. Between the trimmed V and J ends, which lost 6 bases and 7 bases, there was a span of 18 bases. From germline, CDR1 is MNHEY and CDR2 SMNVEV (reference sequence). The CDR3 totals 15 residues. This clonotype was observed a handful of times. Antigen: not known. Sequencing was carried out using blood. The receptor was derived from a girl between 5 and 17 years old with multiple sclerosis. The genes are TRBV27 and TRBJ1-4; D uncertain. Here the CDR3 DNA reads TGTGCCAGCAGCCAGGACCAAGGCAGCGGTGAAAAACTGTTTTTT. Encoded protein: CASSQDQGSGEKLFF.